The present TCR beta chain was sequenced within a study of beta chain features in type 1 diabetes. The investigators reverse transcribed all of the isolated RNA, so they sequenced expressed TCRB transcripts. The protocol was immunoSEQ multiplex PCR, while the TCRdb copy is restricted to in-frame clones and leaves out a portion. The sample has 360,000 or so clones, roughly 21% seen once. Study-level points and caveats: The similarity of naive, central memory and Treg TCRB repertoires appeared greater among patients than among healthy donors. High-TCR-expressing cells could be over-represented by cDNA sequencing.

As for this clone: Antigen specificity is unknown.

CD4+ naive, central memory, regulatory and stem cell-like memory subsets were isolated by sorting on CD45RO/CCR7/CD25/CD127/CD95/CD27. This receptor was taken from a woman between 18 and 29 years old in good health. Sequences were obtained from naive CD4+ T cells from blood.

CDR3 sequence (DNA): TGTGCCAGCAGTATACCCACTAGGCACAATGAGCAGTTCTTC. It codes for CASSIPTRHNEQFF. The chain combines TRBV27 with TRBJ2-1, with D possibly TRBD2 on 5 matching bases. This CDR3 is built from 14 residues. Trimming took 5 bases from V and 5 from J, leaving 13 bases between them. The germline CDR1 and CDR2 sequences are MNHEY and SMNVEV (reference sequence).